This T cell receptor beta chain was recovered during a study of T cells in Graves' hyperthyroidism and ophthalmopathy. As for the study in general: At the time of initial diagnosis and before any treatment, peripheral blood was collected. Study findings and constraints: In simple terms, a model built on 13 V-J features told ophthalmopathy apart from stable hyperthyroidism.

Regarding this clonotype: What it recognizes is unknown.

Patients were excluded for uncontrolled infection, other autoimmune disease, pregnancy or lactation. CDR1 SGHRS and CDR2 YFSETQ come from the germline V gene. V was cut by 0 bases and J by 8 bases, with 20 bases left in between. The length of the CDR3 is 17 residues. TCR beta CDR3 sequences were amplified from RNA transcripts. The HTBI set primed first-round TCR CDR3 RT-PCR. Each CDR3 protein gets one entry after TCRdb re-called the multiplex PCR reads with MiXCR. The table has over 300,000 distinct CDR3 sequences, roughly an eighth seen once. Specimen: blood. The V call is TRBV5-1, the J call TRBJ1-4; the D is unclear. The TCR was taken from a woman between 35 and 50 years old with Graves' ophthalmopathy. Written as DNA, the CDR3 is TGCGCCAGCAGCTTGGGACAAAATGTAATCGGGGAAGAAAAACTGTTTTTT. It codes for CASSLGQNVIGEEKLFF.